The source of this T cell receptor (beta chain) is a study of blood T cell repertoires in COVID-19. Study details: Nucleic acid was either cDNA or gDNA, and it came from T cells, B-cell-depleted T cells, or PBMCs.

Under the authors' procedure: Amplification of reference gene primers provided the estimated nucleated cell counts. TCRdb keeps only in-frame clones here, not all; method: immunoSEQ multiplex PCR. V, J and clone size are those of that table, while D and trimming were read from the DNA. The sample yields 250,000 to 300,000 clones, 80% to 90% seen once. Trimming took off 6 bases at V and 0 bases at J, with 9 bases between the two ends. Germline values: CDR1 SNHLY, CDR2 FYNNEI. The length of the CDR3 is 14 residues. Patients at the Seattle site were enrolled during active infection and followed longitudinally.

The clonotype originates from a woman in her 70s with COVID-19, enrolled during active disease. This chain connects TRBV2 to TRBJ1-3, with D uncertain. The sample comprised peripheral blood. The CDR3 bases are TGTGCCAGCAGGAGAAGCGTCTCTGGAAACACCATATATTTT. Translated, it gives CASRRSVSGNTIYF.